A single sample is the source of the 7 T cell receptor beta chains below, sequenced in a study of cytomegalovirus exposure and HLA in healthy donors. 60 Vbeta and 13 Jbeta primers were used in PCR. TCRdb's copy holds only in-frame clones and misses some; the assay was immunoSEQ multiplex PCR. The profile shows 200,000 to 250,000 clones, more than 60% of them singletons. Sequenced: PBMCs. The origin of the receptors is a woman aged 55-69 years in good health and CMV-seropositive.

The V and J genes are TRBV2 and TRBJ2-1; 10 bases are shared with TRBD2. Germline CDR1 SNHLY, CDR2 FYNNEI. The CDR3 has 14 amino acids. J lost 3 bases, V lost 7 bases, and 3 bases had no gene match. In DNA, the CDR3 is TGTGCCAGCAAAGGACTAGCGGACTACAATGAGCAGTTCTTC. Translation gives CASKGLADYNEQFF.

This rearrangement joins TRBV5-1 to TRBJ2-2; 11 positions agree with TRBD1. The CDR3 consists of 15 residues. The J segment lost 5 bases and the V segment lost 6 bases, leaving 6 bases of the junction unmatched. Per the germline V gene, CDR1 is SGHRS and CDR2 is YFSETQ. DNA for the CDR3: TGCGCCAGCACATCCGGGACAGGGGGAACCGGGGAGCTGTTTTTT. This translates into CASTSGTGGTGELFF.

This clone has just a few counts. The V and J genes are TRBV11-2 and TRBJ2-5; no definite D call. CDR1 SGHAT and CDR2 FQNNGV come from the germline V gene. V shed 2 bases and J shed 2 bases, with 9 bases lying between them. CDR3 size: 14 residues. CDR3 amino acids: CASSLSLVQETQYF. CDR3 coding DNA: TGTGCCAGCAGCTTAAGCCTAGTACAAGAGACCCAGTACTTC.

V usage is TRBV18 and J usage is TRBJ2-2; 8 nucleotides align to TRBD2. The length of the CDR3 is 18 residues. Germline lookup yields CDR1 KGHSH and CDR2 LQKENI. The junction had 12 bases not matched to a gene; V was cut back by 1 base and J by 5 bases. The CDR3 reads CASSPLTVSGRRTGELFF. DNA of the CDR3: TGTGCCAGCTCACCACTTACTGTGAGCGGGAGAAGGACCGGGGAGCTGTTTTTT.

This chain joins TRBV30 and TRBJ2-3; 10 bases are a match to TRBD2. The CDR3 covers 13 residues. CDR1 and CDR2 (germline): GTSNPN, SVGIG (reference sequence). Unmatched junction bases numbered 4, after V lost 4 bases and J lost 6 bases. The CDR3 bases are TGTGCCTGGAAGCTAGCGGGGGCCGATACGCAGTATTTT. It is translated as CAWKLAGADTQYF.

CDR3 DNA sequence: TGTGCCAGCTCACCCTACGATCCAACCTACAATGAGCAGTTCTTC. Its protein is CASSPYDPTYNEQFF. V gene TRBV18 combines with J gene TRBJ2-1; no firm D call. The V end lost 3 bases, the J end lost 2 bases, and 11 bases lay between the germline ends. In germline, CDR1 is KGHSH, CDR2 LQKENI. CDR3 length: 15 amino acids. The whole variable domain, filled in from reference TRBV18 and TRBJ2-1, reads NAGVMQNPRHLVRRRGQEARLRCSPMKGHSHVYWYRQLPEEGLKFMVYLQKENIIDESGMPKERFSAEFPKEGPSILRIQQVVRGDSAAYFCASSPYDPTYNEQFFGPGTRLTVL.

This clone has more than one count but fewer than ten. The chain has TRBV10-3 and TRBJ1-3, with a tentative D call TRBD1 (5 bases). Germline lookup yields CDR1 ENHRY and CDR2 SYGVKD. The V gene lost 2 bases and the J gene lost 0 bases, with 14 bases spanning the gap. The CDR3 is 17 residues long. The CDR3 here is CAISENRQSSSGNTIYF. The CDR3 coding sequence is TGTGCCATCAGTGAGAATCGACAGTCGAGCTCTGGAAACACCATATATTTT.